This TCR beta chain was documented in a study of T cells in Graves' hyperthyroidism and ophthalmopathy. As for this clonotype: What it binds is unknown.

RNA transcripts gave rise to amplified TCR beta CDR3 regions. A set of HTBI primers served as the primers for a first-round RT-PCR of the TCR CDR3. TCRdb recomputed calls from the multiplex PCR reads with MiXCR, one row per CDR3 protein. The sample lists about 580,000 distinct CDR3 sequences, about half occurring once. The definition of stable Graves' hyperthyroidism was no ophthalmopathy progression within 18 months. Uncontrolled infection, other autoimmune disease, pregnancy or lactation disqualified patients from enrolment. V lost 7 bases and J lost 4; bases outside the gene matches: 5. This CDR3 has 13 residues. Germline V lookup: CDR1 SQVTM, CDR2 ANQGSEA. Broader study findings: Blood also showed most of the thyroid clonotypes that were expanded above 0.001. Progression to ophthalmopathy was predicted a median of roughly 6.6 months early.

Sequencing was performed on peripheral blood or thyroid tissue (not recorded which). This sequence originates from a woman younger than 35 with Graves' hyperthyroidism. This rearrangement joins TRBV29-1 to TRBJ2-7, with 12 positions matching TRBD2. The CDR3 loop reads CSATSGGSYEQYF. The CDR3 DNA follows: TGCAGCGCGACTAGCGGGGGTTCTTACGAGCAGTACTTC.